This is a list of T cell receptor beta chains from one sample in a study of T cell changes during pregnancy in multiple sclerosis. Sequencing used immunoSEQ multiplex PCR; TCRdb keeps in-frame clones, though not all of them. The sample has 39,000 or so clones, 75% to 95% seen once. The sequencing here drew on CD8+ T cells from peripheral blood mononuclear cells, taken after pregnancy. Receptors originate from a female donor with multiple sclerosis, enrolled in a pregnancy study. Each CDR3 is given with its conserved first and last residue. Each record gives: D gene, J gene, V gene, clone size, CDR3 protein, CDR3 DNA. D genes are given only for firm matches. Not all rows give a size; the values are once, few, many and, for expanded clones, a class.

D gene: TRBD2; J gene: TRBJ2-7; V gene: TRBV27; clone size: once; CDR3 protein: CASSPSAGEGYEQYF; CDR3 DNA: TGTGCCAGCAGTCCGTCAGCGGGAGAGGGCTACGAGCAGTACTTC
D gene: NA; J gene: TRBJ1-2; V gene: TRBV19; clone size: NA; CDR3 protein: CASSPGLANYGYTF; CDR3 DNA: TGTGCCAGTAGTCCAGGATTAGCTAACTATGGCTACACCTTC
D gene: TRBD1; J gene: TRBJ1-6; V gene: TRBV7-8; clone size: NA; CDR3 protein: CASSLPFYGQGSSYNSPLHF; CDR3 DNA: TGTGCCAGCAGCTTACCATTCTATGGACAGGGGAGCTCCTATAATTCACCCCTCCACTTT
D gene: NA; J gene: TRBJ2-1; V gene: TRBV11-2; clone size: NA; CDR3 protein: CASSFSNEQFF; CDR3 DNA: TGTGCCAGCAGCTTCAGCAATGAGCAGTTCTTC
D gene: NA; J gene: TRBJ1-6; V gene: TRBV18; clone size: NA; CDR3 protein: CASSPSRDISYNSPLHF; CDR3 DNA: TGTGCCAGCTCACCATCTAGGGACATCTCCTATAATTCACCCCTCCACTTT
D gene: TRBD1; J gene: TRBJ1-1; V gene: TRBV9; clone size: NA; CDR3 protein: CASSRDRGTEAFF; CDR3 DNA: TGTGCCAGCAGCAGGGACAGGGGCACTGAAGCTTTCTTT
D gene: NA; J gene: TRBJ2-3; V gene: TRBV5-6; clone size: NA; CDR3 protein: CASSLGVDTQYF; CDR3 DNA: TGTGCCAGCAGCTTGGGCGTAGATACGCAGTATTTT
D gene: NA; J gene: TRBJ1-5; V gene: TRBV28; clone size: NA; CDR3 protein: CASSYRRARSNQPQHF; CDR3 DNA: TGTGCCAGCAGTTACCGGAGGGCAAGAAGCAATCAGCCCCAGCATTTT
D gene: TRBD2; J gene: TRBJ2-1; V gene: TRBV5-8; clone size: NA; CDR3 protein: CASRGLAGGYEQFF; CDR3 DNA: TGTGCCAGCAGGGGACTAGCGGGGGGATATGAGCAGTTCTTC
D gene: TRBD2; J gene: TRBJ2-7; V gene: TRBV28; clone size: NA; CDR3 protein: CASSLAGVYEQYF; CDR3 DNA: TGTGCCAGCAGTTTAGCGGGAGTATACGAGCAGTACTTC
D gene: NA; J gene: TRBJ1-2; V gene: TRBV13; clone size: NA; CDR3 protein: CASSLGRSFYGYTF; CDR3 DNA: TGTGCCAGCAGCTTAGGTCGGTCCTTCTATGGCTACACCTTC
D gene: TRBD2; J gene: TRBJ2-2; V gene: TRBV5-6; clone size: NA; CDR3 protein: CASSLLGGGRTGELFF; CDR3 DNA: TGTGCCAGCAGCTTGCTTGGCGGGGGGCGGACCGGGGAGCTGTTTTTT
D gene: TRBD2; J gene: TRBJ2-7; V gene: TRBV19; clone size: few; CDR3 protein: CASRPSGSSYEQYF; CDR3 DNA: TGTGCCAGTAGGCCTAGCGGTAGCTCCTACGAGCAGTACTTC
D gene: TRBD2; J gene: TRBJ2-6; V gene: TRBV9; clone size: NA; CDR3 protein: CASSDPLAGGSGANVLTF; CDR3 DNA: TGTGCCAGCAGCGATCCACTAGCGGGAGGCTCTGGGGCCAACGTCCTGACTTTC
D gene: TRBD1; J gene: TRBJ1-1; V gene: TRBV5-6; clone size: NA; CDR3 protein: CASSVDRGFRRNTEAFF; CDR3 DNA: TGTGCCAGCAGCGTGGACAGGGGCTTCCGACGTAACACTGAAGCTTTCTTT
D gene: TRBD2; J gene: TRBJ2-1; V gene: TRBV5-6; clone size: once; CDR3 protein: CASSYGTSGINEQFF; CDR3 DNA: TGTGCCAGCAGCTACGGGACTAGCGGGATCAATGAGCAGTTCTTC
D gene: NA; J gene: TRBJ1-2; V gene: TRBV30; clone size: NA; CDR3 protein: CAWSRTGLGAEYGYTF; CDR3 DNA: TGTGCCTGGAGCCGCACAGGGCTGGGGGCAGAGTATGGCTACACCTTC
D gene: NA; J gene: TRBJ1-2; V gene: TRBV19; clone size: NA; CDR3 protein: CASTLPDNPGYGYTF; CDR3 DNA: TGTGCCAGTACCCTCCCGGACAATCCCGGTTATGGCTACACCTTC
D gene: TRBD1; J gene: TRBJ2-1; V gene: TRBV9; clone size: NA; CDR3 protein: CASSVEGAVYNEQFF; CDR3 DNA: TGTGCCAGCAGCGTAGAGGGGGCGGTCTACAATGAGCAGTTCTTC
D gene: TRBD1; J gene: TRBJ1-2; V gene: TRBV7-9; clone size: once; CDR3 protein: CASSKGTANYGYTF; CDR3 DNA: TGTGCCAGCAGCAAAGGGACAGCCAACTATGGCTACACCTTC
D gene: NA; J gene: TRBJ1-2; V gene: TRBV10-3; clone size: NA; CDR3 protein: CAIRVTGGSGYTF; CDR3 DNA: TGTGCCATCAGGGTGACGGGCGGGAGCGGCTACACCTTC
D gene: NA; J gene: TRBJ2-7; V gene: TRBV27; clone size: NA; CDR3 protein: CASSSGHSYEQYF; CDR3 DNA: TGTGCCAGCAGTTCCGGTCACTCCTACGAGCAGTACTTC
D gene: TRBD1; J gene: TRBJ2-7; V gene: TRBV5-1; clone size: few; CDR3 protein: CASSWDSLAYEQYF; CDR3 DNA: TGCGCCAGCAGCTGGGACAGCCTAGCCTACGAGCAGTACTTC
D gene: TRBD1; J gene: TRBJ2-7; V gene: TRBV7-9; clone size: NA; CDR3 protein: CASTPDRGREQYF; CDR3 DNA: TGTGCCAGCACCCCGGACAGGGGACGCGAGCAGTACTTC
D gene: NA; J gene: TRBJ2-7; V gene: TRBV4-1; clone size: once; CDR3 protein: CASSQVLTNPYEQYF; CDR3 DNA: TGCGCCAGCAGCCAAGTACTAACCAATCCCTACGAGCAGTACTTC
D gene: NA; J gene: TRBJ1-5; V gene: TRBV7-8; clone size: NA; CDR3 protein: CASSSDLGRDQPQHF; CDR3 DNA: TGTGCCAGCAGTTCAGATCTCGGGAGGGATCAGCCCCAGCATTTT
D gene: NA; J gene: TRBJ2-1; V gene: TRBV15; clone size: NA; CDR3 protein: CATSGPRASVYNEQFF; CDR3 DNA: TGTGCCACCAGCGGCCCGAGAGCTAGCGTATACAATGAGCAGTTCTTC
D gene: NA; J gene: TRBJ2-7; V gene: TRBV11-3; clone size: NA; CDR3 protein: CASSAGGDAPSYEQYF; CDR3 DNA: TGTGCCAGCAGCGCCGGCGGGGACGCTCCCTCCTACGAGCAGTACTTC
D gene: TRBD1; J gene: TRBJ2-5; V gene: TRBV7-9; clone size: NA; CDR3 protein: CASSDAGGWQETQYF; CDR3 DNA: TGTGCCAGCAGCGACGCAGGGGGCTGGCAAGAGACCCAGTACTTC
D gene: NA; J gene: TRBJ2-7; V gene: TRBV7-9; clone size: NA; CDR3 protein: CASSSPSLRYEQYF; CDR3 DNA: TGTGCCAGCAGCTCCCCCTCTCTTCGGTACGAGCAGTACTTC
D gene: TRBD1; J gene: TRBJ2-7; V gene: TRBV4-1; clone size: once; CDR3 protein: CASSQVGRGLTYEQYF; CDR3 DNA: TGCGCCAGCAGCCAGGTCGGCAGGGGGTTAACCTACGAGCAGTACTTC
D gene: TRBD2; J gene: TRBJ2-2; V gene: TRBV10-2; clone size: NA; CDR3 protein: CASAPLLTGRKTGELFF; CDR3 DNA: TGCGCCAGCGCGCCCCTCCTTACCGGGAGGAAAACCGGGGAGCTGTTTTTT
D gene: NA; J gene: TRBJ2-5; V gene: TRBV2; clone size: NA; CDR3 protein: CASSSPHKRSPQETQYF; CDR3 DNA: TGTGCCAGCAGCTCTCCCCACAAGCGGAGCCCCCAAGAGACCCAGTACTTC
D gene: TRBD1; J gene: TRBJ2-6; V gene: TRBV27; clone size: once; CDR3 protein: CASGTGISGANVLTF; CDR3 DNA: TGTGCCAGCGGGACAGGGATCTCTGGGGCCAACGTCCTGACTTTC
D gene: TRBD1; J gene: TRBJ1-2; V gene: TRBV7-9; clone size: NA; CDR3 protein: CASSSRDRGTNYGYTF; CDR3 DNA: TGTGCCAGCAGCTCCCGGGACAGGGGTACCAACTATGGCTACACCTTC
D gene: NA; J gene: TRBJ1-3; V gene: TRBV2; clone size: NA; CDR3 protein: CASSEPGLGNTIYF; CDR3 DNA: TGTGCCAGCAGTGAACCAGGGTTGGGAAACACCATATATTTT